These T cell receptor beta chains were read from a single sample in a study of spatial heterogeneity in lung cancer. MiXCR was run by TCRdb on the 5' RACE reads, yielding one entry per CDR3 protein. The table shows 45,000 to 50,000 distinct CDR3 sequences, with 10% to 15% occurring only once. This specimen consisted of PBMCs, obtained at follow-up. Source of these receptors: a male donor with early-stage non-small cell lung cancer. CDR3s include the opening cysteine and the closing phenylalanine or tryptophan. A D gene is named only where the DNA matches it firmly. The size of a clone is reported for some rows only, either as once, few or many, or as a class for expanded clones.

CDR3 protein,CDR3 DNA,V gene,clone size,D gene,J gene
CASSLDGAGELFF,TGTGCCAGCAGCTTAGACGGTGCCGGGGAGCTGTTTTTT,TRBV11-3,NA,NA,TRBJ2-2
CAISEQGRSYGYTF,TGTGCCATCAGTGAGCAGGGAAGAAGCTATGGCTACACCTTC,TRBV10-3,many,NA,TRBJ1-2
CASSEETTADQPQHF,TGTGCCAGCAGTGAAGAGACGACGGCGGATCAGCCCCAGCATTTT,TRBV2,many,NA,TRBJ1-5
CSSTAFDTEAFF,TGCAGTTCGACAGCTTTCGACACTGAAGCTTTCTTT,TRBV20-1,few,NA,TRBJ1-1
CASSLDAGAYSNQPQHF,TGTGCCAGCAGCTTAGATGCAGGGGCGTATAGCAATCAGCCCCAGCATTTT,TRBV7-8,few,NA,TRBJ1-5
CASRPAGQGDQPHHF,TGTGCCAGCAGACCGGCGGGACAGGGAGACCAGCCCCATCATTTT,TRBV6-2/TRBV6-3,once,TRBD1,TRBJ1-5
CASSLDFQSVAKNIQYF,TGTGCCAGCAGTTTAGATTTCCAGTCCGTAGCCAAAAACATTCAGTACTTC,TRBV12-3/TRBV12-4,few,NA,TRBJ2-4
CASSYAINTEAFF,TGTGCCAGCAGTTATGCCATTAACACTGAAGCTTTCTTT,TRBV6-5,many,NA,TRBJ1-1
CASSDSGRVEEKLFF,TGTGCCAGCAGTGATTCGGGCAGGGTAGAAGAAAAACTGTTTTTT,TRBV2,many,NA,TRBJ1-4
CSAARRVQETQYF,TGCAGTGCGGCCAGAAGGGTCCAAGAGACCCAGTACTTC,TRBV20-1,many,NA,TRBJ2-5
CASSDRVNQPQHF,TGTGCCAGCAGTGACAGGGTTAATCAGCCCCAGCATTTT,TRBV2,NA,NA,TRBJ1-5
CAWSELWAYEQYF,TGTGCCTGGAGTGAGCTGTGGGCCTACGAGCAGTACTTC,TRBV30,NA,NA,TRBJ2-7
CASSATGTLDGSPLHF,TGTGCCAGCAGCGCCACCGGGACCCTCGACGGTTCACCCCTCCACTTT,TRBV5-5,many,NA,TRBJ1-6
CASGGTGTDTEAFF,TGTGCCAGCGGAGGGACAGGTACGGACACTGAAGCTTTCTTT,TRBV16,many,TRBD1,TRBJ1-1
CASSPSRGSYGYTF,TGTGCCAGCAGCCCCTCCCGGGGGTCCTATGGCTACACCTTC,TRBV7-2,many,NA,TRBJ1-2
CASSPNRGQETQYF,TGTGCCAGCAGCCCTAACCGAGGGCAAGAGACCCAGTACTTC,TRBV7-2,NA,NA,TRBJ2-5
CASWNGGPTRFGTEAFF,TGTGCCAGCTGGAATGGAGGACCGACCCGATTTGGGACTGAAGCTTTCTTT,TRBV5-5,many,NA,TRBJ1-1
CASSRRDRDTGELFF,TGTGCCAGCAGCCGCCGGGACAGAGACACCGGGGAGCTGTTTTTT,TRBV5-4,few,TRBD1,TRBJ2-2
CAIRQGAGGYTF,TGTGCCATCAGACAGGGGGCAGGTGGCTACACCTTC,TRBV10-3,many,TRBD1,TRBJ1-2
CASSFGTAGGELFF,TGTGCCAGCAGCTTTGGGACAGCCGGCGGGGAGCTGTTTTTT,TRBV11-3,many,TRBD1,TRBJ2-2
CASSLMTSGSYEQYF,TGCGCCAGCAGCCTGATGACTAGCGGGAGCTACGAGCAGTACTTC,TRBV5-1,many,TRBD2,TRBJ2-7
CSVGSGLLDYGYTF,TGCAGCGTTGGTAGTGGGCTTCTAGACTATGGCTACACCTTC,TRBV29-1,NA,NA,TRBJ1-2
CASSLGPPQGEQFF,TGTGCCAGCAGCTTGGGGCCCCCGCAGGGTGAGCAGTTCTTC,TRBV7-2,NA,NA,TRBJ2-1
CASSFQGSTQYF,TGTGCCAGCAGCTTTCAGGGGTCGACCCAGTACTTC,TRBV11-2,many,NA,TRBJ2-5
CASSLGAGKQYF,TGTGCCAGCAGCTTAGGAGCTGGGAAGCAGTACTTC,TRBV7-3,many,NA,TRBJ2-7
CSVAGADEKLFF,TGCAGCGTTGCAGGGGCCGATGAAAAACTGTTTTTT,TRBV29-1,few,NA,TRBJ1-4
CASSTDRTPNYGYTF,TGTGCCAGCAGCACAGACAGGACCCCTAACTATGGCTACACCTTC,TRBV7-2,many,NA,TRBJ1-2
CASRQATGSQFQLYGYTF,TGTGCCAGCAGACAAGCGACAGGATCCCAATTCCAACTCTATGGCTACACCTTC,TRBV27,many,NA,TRBJ1-2
CASGQPGGVTNEQFF,TGTGCCAGCGGCCAGCCGGGAGGGGTTACAAATGAGCAGTTCTTC,TRBV6-2/TRBV6-3,few,TRBD2,TRBJ2-1
CASSQTTGSYEQYF,TGTGCCAGCAGTCAAACCACAGGGTCCTACGAGCAGTACTTC,TRBV6-5,many,NA,TRBJ2-7
CSPQTLQGPNTEAFF,TGCAGTCCCCAAACCTTACAGGGGCCGAACACTGAAGCTTTCTTT,TRBV20-1,many,TRBD1,TRBJ1-1
CASTEGNRSPLHF,TGTGCCAGCACGGAGGGTAATAGGTCACCCCTCCACTTT,TRBV7-2,many,NA,TRBJ1-6
CASSLKGHGYTF,TGTGCCAGCAGTTTAAAGGGACATGGCTACACCTTC,TRBV27,many,NA,TRBJ1-2
CASSSPTSAQETQYF,TGTGCCAGCAGTTCCCCGACTAGCGCGCAAGAGACCCAGTACTTC,TRBV6-6,few,TRBD2,TRBJ2-5
CASSLMGSGANVLTF,TGTGCCAGCAGCTTGATGGGCTCTGGGGCCAACGTCCTGACTTTC,TRBV7-9,many,NA,TRBJ2-6
CASSFNPSSAYSYNEQFF,TGTGCCAGCAGTTTCAACCCTTCTAGCGCCTACTCCTACAATGAGCAGTTCTTC,TRBV6-2/TRBV6-3,NA,NA,TRBJ2-1
CASSPRGRTELGEQYF,TGTGCCAGCAGCCCTCGAGGGCGGACTGAATTAGGGGAGCAGTACTTC,TRBV7-8,many,NA,TRBJ2-7
CASSSRVTGTEKLFF,TGTGCCAGCAGTTCCCGGGTGACAGGCACTGAAAAACTGTTTTTT,TRBV12-3/TRBV12-4,many,NA,TRBJ1-4
CASSDGVAQPQHF,TGTGCCAGCAGTGATGGGGTAGCTCAGCCCCAGCATTTT,TRBV6-1,many,NA,TRBJ1-5
CASSLDLGQSYNEQFF,TGTGCCAGCAGCTTAGACCTTGGACAGTCCTACAATGAGCAGTTCTTC,TRBV7-2,NA,NA,TRBJ2-1
CASSFGTGAYEQYF,TGTGCCAGCAGTTTCGGGACAGGGGCCTACGAGCAGTACTTC,TRBV6-5,NA,TRBD1,TRBJ2-7
CASIDSSSGNTIYF,TGTGCCAGCATCGACAGCAGCTCTGGAAACACCATATATTTT,TRBV5-4,NA,NA,TRBJ1-3
CASSRNGGSETQYF,TGTGCCAGCAGCAGGAACGGGGGAAGTGAGACCCAGTACTTC,TRBV7-3,many,NA,TRBJ2-5
CSARDYGIAGKTYEQYF,TGCAGTGCTAGAGATTACGGGATAGCGGGGAAGACCTACGAGCAGTACTTC,TRBV20-1,NA,TRBD2,TRBJ2-7
CASSIPARLGGYTF,TGTGCCAGTAGTATACCGGCCAGGCTTGGGGGCTACACCTTC,TRBV19,many,NA,TRBJ1-2
CASGLAGGPWNEQFF,TGTGCCAGTGGACTAGCGGGAGGGCCGTGGAATGAGCAGTTCTTC,TRBV19,NA,TRBD2,TRBJ2-1
CSALLWTGTTEAFF,TGCAGTGCTTTACTCTGGACAGGGACGACTGAAGCTTTCTTT,TRBV20-1,NA,TRBD1,TRBJ1-1
CASSLDRGTNYGYTF,TGTGCCAGCAGTTTGGACAGGGGAACCAACTATGGCTACACCTTC,TRBV28,many,TRBD1,TRBJ1-2
CATSDPLTGYGYTF,TGTGCCACCAGTGATCCCCTGACAGGGTATGGCTACACCTTC,TRBV24-1,many,TRBD1,TRBJ1-2
CATFDSGATDTQYF,TGTGCCACCTTTGATAGCGGTGCCACAGATACGCAGTATTTT,TRBV11-2,NA,NA,TRBJ2-3
CASSFPSGYEQYF,TGTGCCAGCAGCTTCCCTAGCGGGTACGAGCAGTACTTC,TRBV7-2,medium-sized,TRBD2,TRBJ2-7
CASSPPTGRTEAFF,TGTGCCAGCTCACCACCGACAGGGCGGACTGAAGCTTTCTTT,TRBV18,many,TRBD1,TRBJ1-1
CSASYRTSGSRDEQYF,TGCAGTGCTAGTTACCGGACTAGCGGGAGCCGCGACGAGCAGTACTTC,TRBV20-1,many,TRBD2,TRBJ2-7
CASGSGGAQNIQYF,TGTGCCAGTGGTTCAGGGGGCGCCCAAAACATTCAGTACTTC,TRBV7-2,NA,TRBD1,TRBJ2-4
CASSQGTAYEQYF,TGTGCCAGCAGCCAAGGGACAGCCTACGAGCAGTACTTC,TRBV6-5,few,TRBD1,TRBJ2-7
CASSLDVSGEQYF,TGCGCCAGCAGCTTGGACGTCTCGGGGGAGCAGTACTTC,TRBV5-1,NA,NA,TRBJ2-7
CASRTSGRRPQFF,TGTGCCAGCAGAACTAGCGGGAGAAGGCCCCAGTTCTTC,TRBV11-2,many,TRBD2,TRBJ2-1
CASTRVRGQVNEQFF,TGTGCCAGCACCAGGGTTAGGGGGCAGGTGAATGAGCAGTTCTTC,TRBV9,few,TRBD1,TRBJ2-1
CASRGSGDRDTEAFF,TGCGCCAGCAGGGGGTCAGGGGACAGGGACACTGAAGCTTTCTTT,TRBV5-1,NA,TRBD1,TRBJ1-1
CASSFGAGYEQYF,TGTGCCAGCAGCTTTGGGGCGGGTTACGAGCAGTACTTC,TRBV7-3,many,NA,TRBJ2-7